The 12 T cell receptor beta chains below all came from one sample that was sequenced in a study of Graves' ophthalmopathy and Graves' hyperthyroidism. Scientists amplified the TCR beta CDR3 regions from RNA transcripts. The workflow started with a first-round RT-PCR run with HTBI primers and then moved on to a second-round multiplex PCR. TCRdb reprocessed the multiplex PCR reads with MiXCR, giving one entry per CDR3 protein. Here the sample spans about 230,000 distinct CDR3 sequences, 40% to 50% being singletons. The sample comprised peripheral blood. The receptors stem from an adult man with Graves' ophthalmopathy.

CDR3 region: CATSDFQGEAETQYF. CDR3 DNA: TGTGCCACCAGTGATTTCCAGGGCGAGGCGGAGACCCAGTACTTC. This chain joins TRBV5-8 and TRBJ2-5; a possible D gene is TRBD1 (5 bases). V gave up 9 bases and J gave up 5 bases, with 23 bases separating them. Germline assignment: CDR1 SGHTS and CDR2 YDEGEE. The CDR3 covers 15 residues.

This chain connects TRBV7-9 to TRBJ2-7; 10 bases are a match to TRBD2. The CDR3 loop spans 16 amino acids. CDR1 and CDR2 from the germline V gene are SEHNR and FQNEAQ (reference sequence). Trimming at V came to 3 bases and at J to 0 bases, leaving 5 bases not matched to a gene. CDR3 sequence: CASSFTTSGLSYEQYF. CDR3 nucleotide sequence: TGTGCCAGCAGCTTTACGACTAGCGGGCTCTCCTACGAGCAGTACTTC.

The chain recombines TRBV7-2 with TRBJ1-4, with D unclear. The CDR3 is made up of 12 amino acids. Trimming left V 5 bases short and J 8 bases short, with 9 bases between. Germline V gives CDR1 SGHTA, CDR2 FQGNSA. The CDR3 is CASSPLLEKLFF. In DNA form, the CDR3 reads TGTGCCAGCAGCCCTCTGTTAGAAAAACTGTTTTTT.

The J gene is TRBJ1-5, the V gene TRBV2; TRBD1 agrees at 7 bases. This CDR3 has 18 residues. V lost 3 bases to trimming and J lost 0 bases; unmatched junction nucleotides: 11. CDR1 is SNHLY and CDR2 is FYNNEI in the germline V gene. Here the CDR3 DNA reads TGTGCCAGCAGTGATCCGTCGGAAGGGGGCTATAGCAATCAGCCCCAGCATTTT. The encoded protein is CASSDPSEGGYSNQPQHF.

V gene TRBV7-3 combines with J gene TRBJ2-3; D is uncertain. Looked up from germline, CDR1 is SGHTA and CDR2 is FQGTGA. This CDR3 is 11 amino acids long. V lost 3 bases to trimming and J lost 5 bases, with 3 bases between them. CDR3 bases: TGTGCCAGCAGCTTTGGAGATACGCAGTATTTT. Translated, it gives CASSFGDTQYF.

CDR3 DNA: TGTGCCAGCAGCGAGGGGACAGGGAACTATGGCTACACCTTC. Protein: CASSEGTGNYGYTF. This chain joins TRBV7-9 and TRBJ1-2; 9 bases fit TRBD1. The junction had 3 bases not matched to a gene; V was cut back by 5 bases and J by 2 bases. Germline lookup yields CDR1 SEHNR and CDR2 FQNEAQ (reference sequence). The CDR3 is made up of 14 amino acids.

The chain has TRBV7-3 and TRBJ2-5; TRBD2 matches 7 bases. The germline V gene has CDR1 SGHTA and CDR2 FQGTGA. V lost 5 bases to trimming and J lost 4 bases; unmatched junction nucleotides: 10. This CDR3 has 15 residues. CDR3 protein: CASSAGLTPGETQYF. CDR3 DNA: TGTGCCAGCAGCGCGGGACTAACTCCCGGAGAGACCCAGTACTTC.

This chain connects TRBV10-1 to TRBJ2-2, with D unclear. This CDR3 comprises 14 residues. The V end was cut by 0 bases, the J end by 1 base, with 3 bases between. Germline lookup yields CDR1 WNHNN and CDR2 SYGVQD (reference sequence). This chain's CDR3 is CASSESRNTGELFF. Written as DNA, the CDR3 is TGCGCCAGCAGTGAGTCACGGAACACCGGGGAGCTGTTTTTT.

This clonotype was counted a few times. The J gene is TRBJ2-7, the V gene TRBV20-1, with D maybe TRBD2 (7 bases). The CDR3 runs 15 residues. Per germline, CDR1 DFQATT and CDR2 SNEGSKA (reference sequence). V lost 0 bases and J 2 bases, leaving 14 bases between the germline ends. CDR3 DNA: TGCAGTGCTAGAGATTCGGGGGGCGAACCCTACGAGCAGTACTTC. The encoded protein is CSARDSGGEPYEQYF.

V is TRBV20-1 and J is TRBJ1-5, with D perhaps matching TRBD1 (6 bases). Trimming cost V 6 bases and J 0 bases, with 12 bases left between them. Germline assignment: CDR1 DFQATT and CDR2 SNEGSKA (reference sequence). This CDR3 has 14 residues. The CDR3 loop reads CSAPTGYSNQPQHF. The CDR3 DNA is TGCAGTGCCCCCACAGGGTATAGCAATCAGCCCCAGCATTTT.

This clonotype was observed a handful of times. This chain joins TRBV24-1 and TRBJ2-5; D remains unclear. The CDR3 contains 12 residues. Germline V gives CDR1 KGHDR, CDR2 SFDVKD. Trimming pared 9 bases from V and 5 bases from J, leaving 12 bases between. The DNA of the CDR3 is TGTGCCACCGGGCACGAAACTGAGACCCAGTACTTC. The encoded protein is CATGHETETQYF.

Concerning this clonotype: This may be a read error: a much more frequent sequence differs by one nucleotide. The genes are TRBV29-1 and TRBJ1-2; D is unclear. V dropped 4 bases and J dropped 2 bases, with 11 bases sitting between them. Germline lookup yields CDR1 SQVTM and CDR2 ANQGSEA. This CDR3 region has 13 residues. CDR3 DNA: TGCAGCGTTGGAGCAGACGGAAACTATGGCTACACCTTC. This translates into CSVGADGNYGYTF.